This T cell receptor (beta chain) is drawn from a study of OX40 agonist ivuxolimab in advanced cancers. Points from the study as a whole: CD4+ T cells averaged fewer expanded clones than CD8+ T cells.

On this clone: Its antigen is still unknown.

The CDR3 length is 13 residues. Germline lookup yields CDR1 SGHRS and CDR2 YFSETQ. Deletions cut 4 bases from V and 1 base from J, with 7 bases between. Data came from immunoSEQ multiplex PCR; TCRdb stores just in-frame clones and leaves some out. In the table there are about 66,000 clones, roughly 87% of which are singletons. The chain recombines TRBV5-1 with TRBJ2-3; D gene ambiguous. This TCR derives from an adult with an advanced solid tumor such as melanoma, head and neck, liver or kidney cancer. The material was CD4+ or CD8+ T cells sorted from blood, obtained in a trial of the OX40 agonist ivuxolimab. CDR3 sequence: CASSLLGTDTQYF. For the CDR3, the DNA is TGCGCCAGCAGCCTGCTAGGCACAGATACGCAGTATTTT.